Listed below are T cell receptor beta chains from one sample, sequenced in a study of blood T cell repertoires in COVID-19. Libraries were prepared by immunoSEQ multiplex PCR; TCRdb keeps only in-frame clonotypes and omits some of them. This table holds over 200,000 clones, roughly four fifths found once. The material sequenced was PBMCs or T cells enriched from blood (not recorded which). These TCRs come from a man in his forties who had recovered from COVID-19. Both conserved end residues are part of each CDR3. Fields, in order: D gene, J gene, V gene, clone size, CDR3 DNA, CDR3 protein. The D gene is left open where the match is weak. The listing skips clone size in some rows; elsewhere it reads once, few, many or a size class.

>NA|TRBJ1-3|TRBV11-2|NA
TGTGCCAGCAGCTTTCGGCTAAAGGCGGGAGGAAACACCATATATTTT
CASSFRLKAGGNTIYF
>TRBD1|TRBJ1-2|TRBV6-5|NA
TGTGCCAGCGCCCCGCCGGACAGGGCGTATGGCTACACCTTC
CASAPPDRAYGYTF
>TRBD1|TRBJ1-3|TRBV2|NA
TGTGCCAGCAGTGCCCGAGGGACAGGGCGGGGAAACACCATATATTTT
CASSARGTGRGNTIYF
>NA|TRBJ1-4|TRBV19|NA
TGTGCCAGTAGTATGGCACCGCCGAATGAAAAACTGTTTTTT
CASSMAPPNEKLFF
>TRBD2|TRBJ2-7|TRBV29-1|NA
TGCAGCGTTGCCACTAGCGGACGTAGCTACGAGCAGTACTTC
CSVATSGRSYEQYF
>TRBD2|TRBJ2-1|TRBV11-3|NA
TGTGCCAGCAGCCCTAGACTAGCGGGAGGGTCGAATGAGCAGTTCTTC
CASSPRLAGGSNEQFF
>NA|TRBJ2-5|TRBV5-6|medium-sized
TGTGCCAGCAGCTTGTCCGCGGGACGAAAGACCCAGTACTTC
CASSLSAGRKTQYF
>NA|TRBJ2-2|TRBV9|NA
TGTGCCAGCAGCCGGACTTCCGCCGGGGAGCTGTTTTTT
CASSRTSAGELFF
>TRBD2|TRBJ2-2|TRBV30|NA
TGTGCCTGGAGTCGGGAGGACGGGGAGCTGTTTTTT
CAWSREDGELFF
>NA|TRBJ2-7|TRBV9|NA
TGTGCCAGCAGCGTCGGCGGAGGGACCTACGAGCAGTACTTC
CASSVGGGTYEQYF
>NA|TRBJ1-2|TRBV30|NA
TGTGCCTGGAGTGTACTCCAGGGCCTCTATGGCTACACCTTC
CAWSVLQGLYGYTF
>NA|TRBJ1-5|TRBV28|NA
TGTGCCAGCGGCTTACTACAGGTACAGCCCCAGCATTTT
CASGLLQVQPQHF
>NA|TRBJ2-3|TRBV24-1|NA
TGTGCCACCAGTGGAGACAGGAGATCTGAAGATACGCAGTATTTT
CATSGDRRSEDTQYF
>NA|TRBJ2-2|TRBV29-1|once
TGCAGCGTTCACACAGCTTCTTCGAACACCGGGGAGCTGTTTTTT
CSVHTASSNTGELFF
>NA|TRBJ1-1|TRBV5-8|NA
TGTGCCAGCAGCTTGGGGGCAGGGGACACTGAAGCTTTCTTT
CASSLGAGDTEAFF
>NA|TRBJ1-1|TRBV9|few
TGTGCCAGCAGCCCCTTTGGTTCCACCGACAGAGAAGCTTTCTTT
CASSPFGSTDREAFF
>NA|TRBJ1-2|TRBV9|few
TGTGCCAGCAGCGCACACGAGGGGGGGTTACCGGGCTACACCTTC
CASSAHEGGLPGYTF
>NA|TRBJ2-2|TRBV5-1|few
TGCGCCAGCAGCCAAGACAGCGCCGCGAACACCGGGGAGCTGTTTTTT
CASSQDSAANTGELFF
>TRBD1|TRBJ1-2|TRBV7-2|NA
TGTGCCAGCAGCCTTGACACAGGGGCGAACTATGGCTACACCTTC
CASSLDTGANYGYTF
>TRBD2|TRBJ2-1|TRBV29-1|NA
TGCAGCGGCCGGACTAGCGGGAGTTACAATGAGCAGTTCTTC
CSGRTSGSYNEQFF
>TRBD1|TRBJ2-5|TRBV7-2|NA
TGTGCCAGCAGCTCACCGGGACAGGAGAAGACCCAGTACTTC
CASSSPGQEKTQYF
>TRBD1|TRBJ1-1|TRBV2|few
TGTGCCAGCAGGGGACAGGGGTTTTTAGCTTTCTTT
CASRGQGFLAFF
>TRBD1|TRBJ2-5|TRBV7-6|once
TGTGCCAGCAGTCCCGGGACAGTGGAGACCCAGTACTTC
CASSPGTVETQYF
>NA|TRBJ1-2|TRBV18|NA
TGTGCCAGCTCACCGCGGTTGGAGGATGGCTACACCTTC
CASSPRLEDGYTF
>NA|TRBJ2-5|TRBV4-1|few
TGCGCCAGCAGCCAAGAACGGAAAGGGGGAGAGACCCAGTACTTC
CASSQERKGGETQYF
>TRBD2|TRBJ2-1|TRBV7-7|NA
TGTGCCAGCAGCGAAACTAGCGGTGCTAACAATGAGCAGTTCTTC
CASSETSGANNEQFF
>NA|TRBJ1-1|TRBV5-4|NA
TGTGCCAGCAGCCCCACTTCAGGGGTCACTGAAGCTTTCTTT
CASSPTSGVTEAFF
>TRBD1|TRBJ1-3|TRBV6-4|NA
TGTGCCAGCAGTGACCCCTTTGAACAGGGGGTAACGCTACGGCTTTCTGGAAACACCATATATTTT
CASSDPFEQGVTLRLSGNTIYF
>TRBD1|TRBJ2-3|TRBV24-1|once
TGTGCCACCAGTGCACCCGGGACAGGGAGAACAGATACGCAGTATTTT
CATSAPGTGRTDTQYF
>TRBD1|TRBJ1-1|TRBV14|NA
TGTGCCAGCAGCCAATTGACAGGGCAGAACACTGAAGCTTTCTTT
CASSQLTGQNTEAFF
>TRBD1|TRBJ1-2|TRBV3-1/TRBV3-2|NA
TGTGCCAGCAGCCAGATGGTACAGGGGGCGTTAGGCTACACCTTC
CASSQMVQGALGYTF
>TRBD1|TRBJ2-1|TRBV6-5|few
TGTGCCAGCAGCCCGGGACAGCTATACAATGAGCAGTTCTTC
CASSPGQLYNEQFF
>NA|TRBJ1-6|TRBV12-3/TRBV12-4|NA
TGTGCCAGCAGTTTCGGGAATTCACCCCTCCACTTT
CASSFGNSPLHF